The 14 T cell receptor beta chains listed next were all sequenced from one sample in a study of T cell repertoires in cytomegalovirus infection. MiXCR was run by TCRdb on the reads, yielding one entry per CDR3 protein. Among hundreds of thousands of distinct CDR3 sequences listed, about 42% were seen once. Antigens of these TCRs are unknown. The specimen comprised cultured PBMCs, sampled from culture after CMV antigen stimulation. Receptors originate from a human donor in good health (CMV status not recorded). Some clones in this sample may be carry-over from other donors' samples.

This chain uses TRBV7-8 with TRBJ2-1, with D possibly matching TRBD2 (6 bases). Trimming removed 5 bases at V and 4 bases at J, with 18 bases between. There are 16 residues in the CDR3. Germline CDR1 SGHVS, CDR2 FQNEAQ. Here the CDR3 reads CASSGNWGTGYNEQFF. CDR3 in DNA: TGTGCCAGCAGCGGGAATTGGGGGACTGGATACAATGAGCAGTTCTTC.

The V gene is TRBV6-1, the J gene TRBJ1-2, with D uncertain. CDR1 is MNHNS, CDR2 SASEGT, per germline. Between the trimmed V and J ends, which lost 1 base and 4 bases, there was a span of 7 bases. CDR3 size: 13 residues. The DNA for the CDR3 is TGTGCCAGCAGTGAAGTGACACGCTATGGCTACACCTTC. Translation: CASSEVTRYGYTF.

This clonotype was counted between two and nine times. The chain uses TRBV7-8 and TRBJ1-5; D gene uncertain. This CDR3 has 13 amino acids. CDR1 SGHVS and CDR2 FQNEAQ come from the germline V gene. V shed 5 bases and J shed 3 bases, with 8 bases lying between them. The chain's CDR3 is CASSHRLNQPQHF. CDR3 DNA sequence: TGTGCCAGCAGCCACCGACTCAATCAGCCCCAGCATTTT. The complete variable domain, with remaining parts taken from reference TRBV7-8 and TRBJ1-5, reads GAGVSQSPRYKVAKRGQDVALRCDPISGHVSLFWYQQALGQGPEFLTYFQNEAQLDKSGLPSDRFFAERPEGSVSTLKIQRTQQEDSAVYLCASSHRLNQPQHFGDGTRLSIL.

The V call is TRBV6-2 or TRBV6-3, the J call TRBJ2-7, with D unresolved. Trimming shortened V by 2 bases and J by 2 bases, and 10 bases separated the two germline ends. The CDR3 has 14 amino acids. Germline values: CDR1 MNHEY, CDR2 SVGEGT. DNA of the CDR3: TGTGCCAGCAGTTACGGCCAGTCAGCCTACGAGCAGTACTTC. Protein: CASSYGQSAYEQYF.

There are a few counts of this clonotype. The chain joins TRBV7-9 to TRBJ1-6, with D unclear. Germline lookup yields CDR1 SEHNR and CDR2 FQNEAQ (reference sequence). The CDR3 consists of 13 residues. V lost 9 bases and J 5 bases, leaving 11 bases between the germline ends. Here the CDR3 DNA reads TGTGCCAGTGTACCCGCGAATAATTCACCCCTCCACTTT. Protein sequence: CASVPANNSPLHF. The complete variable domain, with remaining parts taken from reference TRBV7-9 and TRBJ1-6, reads DTGVSQNPRHKITKRGQNVTFRCDPISEHNRLYWYRQTLGQGPEFLTYFQNEAQLEKSRLLSDRFSAERPKGSFSTLEIQRTEQGDSAMYLCASVPANNSPLHFGNGTRLTVT.

The CDR3: CASSQDGQLRSYNSPLHF. CDR3 in DNA: TGCGCCAGCAGCCAAGATGGGCAGTTGCGCTCCTATAATTCACCCCTCCACTTT. The rearrangement links TRBV4-1 to TRBJ1-6; D remains unclear. CDR3 size: 18 residues. Trimming removed 0 bases at V and 0 bases at J, with 12 bases between. From germline, CDR1 is MGHRA and CDR2 YSYEKL.

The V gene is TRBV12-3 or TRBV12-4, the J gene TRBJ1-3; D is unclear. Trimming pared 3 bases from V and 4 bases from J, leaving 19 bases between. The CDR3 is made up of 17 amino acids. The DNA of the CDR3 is TGTGCCAGCAGTTTTAGCCCTGGCAGGTTGTACGGAAACACCATATATTTT. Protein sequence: CASSFSPGRLYGNTIYF.

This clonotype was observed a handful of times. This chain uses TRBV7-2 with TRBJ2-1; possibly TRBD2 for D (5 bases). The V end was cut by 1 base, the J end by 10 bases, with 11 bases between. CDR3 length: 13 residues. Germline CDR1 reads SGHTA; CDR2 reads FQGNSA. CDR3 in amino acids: CASSLVVIAEQFF. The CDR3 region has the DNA TGTGCCAGCAGCTTAGTTGTGATAGCGGAGCAGTTCTTC.

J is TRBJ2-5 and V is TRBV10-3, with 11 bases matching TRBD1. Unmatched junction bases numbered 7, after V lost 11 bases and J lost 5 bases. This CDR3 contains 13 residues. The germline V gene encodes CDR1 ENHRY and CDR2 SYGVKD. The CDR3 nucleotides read TGTGCCGGCGGGACAGGGGGTTGGGAGACCCAGTACTTC. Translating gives CAGGTGGWETQYF.

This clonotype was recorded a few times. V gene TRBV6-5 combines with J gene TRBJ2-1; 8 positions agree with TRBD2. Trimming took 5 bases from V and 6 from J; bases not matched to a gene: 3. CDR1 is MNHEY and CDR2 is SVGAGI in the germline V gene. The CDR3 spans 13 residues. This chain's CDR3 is CASSRGTSNEQFF. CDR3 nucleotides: TGTGCCAGCAGTCGGGGGACTAGCAATGAGCAGTTCTTC.

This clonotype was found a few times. CDR3 DNA: TGTGCCAGCAGTTACTCTCTACAGGACCCAGGCAATCAGCCCCAGCATTTT. Translation: CASSYSLQDPGNQPQHF. The J gene is TRBJ1-5, the V gene TRBV6-2 or TRBV6-3; D might be TRBD1 (5 bases). V gave up 0 bases and J gave up 2 bases, with 14 bases separating them. The CDR3 length is 17 residues. The V gene's germline CDR1 is MNHEY and CDR2 SVGEGT.

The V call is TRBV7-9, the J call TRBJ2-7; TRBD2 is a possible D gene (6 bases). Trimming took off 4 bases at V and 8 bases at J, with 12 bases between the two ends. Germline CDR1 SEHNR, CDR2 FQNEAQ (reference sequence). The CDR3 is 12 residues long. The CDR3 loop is CASSWGEAKQYF. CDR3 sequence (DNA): TGTGCCAGCAGCTGGGGGGAGGCCAAGCAGTACTTC.

CDR3 nucleotides: TGTGCCAGCAGCGAGGGGCAGGAGACCCAGTACTTC. It specifies CASSEGQETQYF. The V and J genes are TRBV7-6 and TRBJ2-5; D is perhaps TRBD1 or TRBD2 (5 bases each). Germline assignment: CDR1 SGHVS and CDR2 FNYEAQ. The CDR3 consists of 12 residues. Between the trimmed V and J ends, which lost 5 bases and 5 bases, there was a span of 9 bases. The entire variable domain, with the rest obtained from reference TRBV7-6 and TRBJ2-5, is as follows: GAGVSQSPRYKVTKRGQDVALRCDPISGHVSLYWYRQALGQGPEFLTYFNYEAQQDKSGLPNDRFSAERPEGSISTLTIQRTEQRDSAMYRCASSEGQETQYFGPGTRLLVL.

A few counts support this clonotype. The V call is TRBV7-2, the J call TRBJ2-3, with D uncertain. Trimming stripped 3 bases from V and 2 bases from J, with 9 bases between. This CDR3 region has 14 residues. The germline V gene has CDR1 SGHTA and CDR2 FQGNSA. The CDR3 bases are TGTGCCAGCAGCTTGTGGACGAACACAGATACGCAGTATTTT. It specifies CASSLWTNTDTQYF.